These 10 T cell receptor beta chains were all obtained from the same sample, sequenced in a study of shared clonotypes between healthy human individuals. Repertoires were generated with immunoSEQ multiplex PCR, while TCRdb's copy carries only in-frame clones and drops some. The table has roughly 380,000 clones, 96% seen once. Sequenced input: memory CD8+ T cells sorted from blood. As for subset: CD45RO+ cells pooled with CCR7-negative TemRA cells. Every receptor here comes from a man aged 25 to 45 in good health.

The chain joins TRBV30 to TRBJ2-7, with TRBD2 matching over 9 bases. CDR1 and CDR2 from the germline V gene are GTSNPN and SVGIG (reference sequence). The CDR3 extends over 14 amino acids. V gave up 3 bases and J gave up 2 bases; unmatched junction bases: 5. Here the CDR3 DNA reads TGTGCCTGGAGACTAGCGGGCCCCGCCTACGAGCAGTACTTC. Translation gives CAWRLAGPAYEQYF. The full variable domain, in which reference TRBV30 and TRBJ2-7 provide the parts outside the CDR3, is SQTIHQWPATLVQPVGSPLSLECTVEGTSNPNLYWYRQAAGRGLQLLFYSVGIGQISSEVPQNLSASRPQDRQFILSSKKLLLSDSGFYLCAWRLAGPAYEQYFGPGTRLTVT.

The V gene is TRBV7-2, the J gene TRBJ1-4; no definite D call. CDR3 length equals 15 residues. Trimming cost V 1 base and J 8 bases, with 14 bases left between them. CDR1 is SGHTA and CDR2 is FQGNSA in the germline V gene. CDR3 residues: CASSLEGRPVEKLFF. The CDR3 DNA reads TGTGCCAGCAGCTTAGAAGGGCGACCCGTAGAAAAACTGTTTTTT.

V is TRBV7-9 and J is TRBJ1-6; TRBD1 is a possible D gene (5 bases). Germline V gene sequence: CDR1 SEHNR, CDR2 FQNEAQ (reference sequence). Trimming shortened V by 6 bases and J by 8 bases, and 11 bases separated the two germline ends. There are 13 residues in the CDR3. CDR3 sequence (DNA): TGTGCCAGCAGTCGGGGCCTCGATTCACCCCTCCACTTT. Protein sequence: CASSRGLDSPLHF.

CDR3 loop: CSGALLGGEQYF. In nucleotides, the CDR3 is TGCAGCGGGGCCCTTCTAGGTGGCGAGCAGTACTTC. The rearrangement links TRBV29-1 to TRBJ2-7; no firm D call. Germline assignment: CDR1 SQVTM and CDR2 ANQGSEA. Trimming removed 7 bases at V and 6 bases at J, with 16 bases between. The CDR3 has 12 residues.

The V call is TRBV19, the J call TRBJ2-3; no definite D call. Trimming took off 5 bases at V and 2 bases at J, with 11 bases between the two ends. From germline, CDR1 is LNHDA and CDR2 SQIVND (reference sequence). The CDR3 length is 14 residues. The CDR3 is CASSGSDATDTQYF. The CDR3 bases are TGTGCCAGTAGTGGTTCCGACGCCACAGATACGCAGTATTTT.

This chain joins TRBV28 and TRBJ2-5; 9 bases line up with TRBD1. V lost 7 bases and J lost 0; bases outside the gene matches: 9. The CDR3 contains 16 residues. In germline, CDR1 is MDHEN, CDR2 SYDVKM. CDR3 amino acids: CASNSGTGTNQETQYF. CDR3 bases: TGTGCCAGCAACTCCGGGACAGGGACTAACCAAGAGACCCAGTACTTC.

This chain connects TRBV9 to TRBJ2-4; D is undetermined. The CDR3 is 16 amino acids. Looked up from germline, CDR1 is SGDLS and CDR2 is YYNGEE. The V gene lost 3 bases and the J gene lost 9 bases, with 22 bases spanning the gap. The DNA for the CDR3 is TGTGCCAGCAGCGCCCACGTCGACTCCCCATCGGGCATTCAGTACTTC. Its protein is CASSAHVDSPSGIQYF.

As to this clone: The identical CDR3 is also encoded by other nucleotide sequences in the sample. The chain links TRBV10-3 to TRBJ2-3, with 12 bases that match TRBD2. Germline CDR1 and CDR2: ENHRY and SYGVKD. J was trimmed by 3 bases and V by 8 bases; bases with no gene match: 0. This CDR3 is built from 13 residues. For the CDR3, the DNA is TGTGCCATCGGGACTAGCGGGACAGATACGCAGTATTTT. It codes for CAIGTSGTDTQYF.

V usage is TRBV25-1 and J usage is TRBJ2-1, with D tentatively TRBD2 (6 bases). From germline, CDR1 is MGHDK and CDR2 SYGVNS. The CDR3 length is 14 residues. V shed 9 bases and J shed 5 bases, with 17 bases lying between them. The CDR3: CASQVAGGNNEQFF. The CDR3 DNA is TGTGCCAGTCAAGTGGCCGGCGGGAACAATGAGCAGTTCTTC.

The chain is built from TRBV9 and TRBJ2-1; D is perhaps TRBD1 (6 bases). The V gene lost 6 bases and the J gene lost 1 base, with 8 bases spanning the gap. The CDR3 sequence is 13 residues long. From germline, CDR1 is SGDLS and CDR2 YYNGEE. This CDR3 reads CASNQGSYNEQFF. Here the CDR3 DNA reads TGTGCCAGCAATCAGGGGTCCTACAATGAGCAGTTCTTC.